Listed below are T cell receptor beta chains from one sample, sequenced in a study of human T cells and chemical hapten exposure. TCRdb re-called the RACE reads with MiXCR, one entry per CDR3 protein. This sample has tens of thousands of distinct CDR3 sequences, with around a third found just once. The sequenced sample was whole blood, obtained in connection with sensitization to the hapten diphenylcyclopropenone (DPC). These receptors were collected from a man in his forties with alopecia areata. Some clones in this sample may be carry-over from other donors' samples. Both conserved end residues are part of each CDR3. The D gene is left open where the match is weak. The size entry is marked missing in some rows and otherwise reads once, few, many or a size class.

TRBD2 | TRBJ2-3 | many | TRBV15 | CATSARQGLASGRSTDTQYF | TGTGCCACCAGCGCCCGACAGGGTTTGGCTAGCGGGAGGAGCACAGATACGCAGTATTTT
- | TRBJ1-1 | few | TRBV3-1 | CASSPSQGPTEAFF | TGTGCCAGCAGCCCGAGCCAGGGGCCCACTGAAGCTTTCTTT
- | TRBJ1-1 | - | TRBV12-3/TRBV12-4 | CASSPQLSEAFF | TGTGCCAGCAGTCCCCAGCTTTCTGAAGCTTTCTTT
- | TRBJ1-1 | - | TRBV12-3/TRBV12-4 | CASSWGSTEAFF | TGTGCCAGCAGTTGGGGTAGCACTGAAGCTTTCTTT
- | TRBJ2-7 | few | TRBV28 | CASSPGSGLYEQYF | TGTGCCAGCAGTCCGGGGTCGGGACTCTACGAGCAGTACTTC
- | TRBJ2-7 | - | TRBV28 | CASRDKIYEQYF | TGTGCCAGCAGGGACAAGATCTACGAGCAGTACTTC
- | TRBJ1-2 | few | TRBV29-1 | CSVGQSLYGYTF | TGCAGCGTTGGACAGTCGCTCTATGGCTACACCTTC
- | TRBJ2-7 | - | TRBV28 | CASLSGSYEQYF | TGTGCCAGCTTATCCGGGTCCTACGAGCAGTACTTC
TRBD2 | TRBJ2-7 | - | TRBV29-1 | CSVGRDYYEQYF | TGCAGCGTCGGCAGGGACTACTACGAGCAGTACTTC
- | TRBJ2-5 | few | TRBV4-2 | CASSPATDETQYF | TGTGCCAGCAGCCCGGCCACAGATGAGACCCAGTACTTC
- | TRBJ2-1 | - | TRBV5-1 | CASRPWQTNEQFF | TGCGCCAGCAGGCCCTGGCAGACCAATGAGCAGTTCTTC
- | TRBJ2-3 | few | TRBV3-1 | CASSQVRDTQYF | TGTGCCAGCAGCCAAGTCAGGGATACGCAGTATTTT
- | TRBJ2-2 | few | TRBV7-3 | CASSQKSGELFF | TGTGCCAGCAGCCAAAAGTCCGGGGAGCTGTTTTTT
TRBD1 | TRBJ2-4 | few | TRBV9 | CASSETGGPVAGIQYF | TGTGCCAGCAGCGAGACAGGGGGCCCCGTCGCCGGCATTCAGTACTTC
- | TRBJ1-6 | - | TRBV5-1 | CASSFRDNLNSPLHF | TGCGCCAGCAGCTTCCGGGACAACCTTAATTCACCCCTCCACTTT
- | TRBJ2-6 | - | TRBV12-3/TRBV12-4 | CASSVSGSGANVLTF | TGTGCCAGCAGTGTCTCGGGGTCTGGGGCCAACGTCCTGACTTTC